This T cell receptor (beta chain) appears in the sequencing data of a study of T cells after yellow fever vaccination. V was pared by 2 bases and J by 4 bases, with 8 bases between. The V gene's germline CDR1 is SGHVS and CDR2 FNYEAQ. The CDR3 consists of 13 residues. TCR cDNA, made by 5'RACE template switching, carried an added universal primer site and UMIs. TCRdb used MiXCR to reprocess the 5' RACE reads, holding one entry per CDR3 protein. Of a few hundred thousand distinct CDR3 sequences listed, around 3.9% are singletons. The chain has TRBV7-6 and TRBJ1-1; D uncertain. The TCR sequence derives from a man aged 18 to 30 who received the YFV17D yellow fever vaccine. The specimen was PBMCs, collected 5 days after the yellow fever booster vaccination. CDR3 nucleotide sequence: TGTGCCAGCAGCTTAAGCCCGGGCACTGAAGCTTTCTTT. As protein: CASSLSPGTEAFF.